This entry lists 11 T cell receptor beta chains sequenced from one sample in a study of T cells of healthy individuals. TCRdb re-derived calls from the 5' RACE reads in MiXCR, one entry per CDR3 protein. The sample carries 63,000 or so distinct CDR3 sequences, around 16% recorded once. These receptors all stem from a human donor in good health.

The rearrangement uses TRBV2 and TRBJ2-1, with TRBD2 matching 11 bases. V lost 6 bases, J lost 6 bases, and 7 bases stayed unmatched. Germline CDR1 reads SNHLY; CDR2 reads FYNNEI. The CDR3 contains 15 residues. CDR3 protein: CASRDGLAGGNEQFF. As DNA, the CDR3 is TGTGCCAGCAGGGACGGGCTAGCGGGGGGCAATGAGCAGTTCTTC.

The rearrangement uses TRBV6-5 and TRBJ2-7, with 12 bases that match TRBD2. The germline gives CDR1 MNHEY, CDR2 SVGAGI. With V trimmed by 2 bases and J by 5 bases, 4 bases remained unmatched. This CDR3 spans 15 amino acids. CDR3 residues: CASSYLAGGGDEQYF. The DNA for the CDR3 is TGTGCCAGCAGTTACCTAGCGGGAGGGGGCGACGAGCAGTACTTC.

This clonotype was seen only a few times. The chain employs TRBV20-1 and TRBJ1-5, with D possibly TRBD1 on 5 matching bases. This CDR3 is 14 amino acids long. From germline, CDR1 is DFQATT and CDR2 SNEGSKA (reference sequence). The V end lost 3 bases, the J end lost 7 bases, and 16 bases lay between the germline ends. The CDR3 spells CSASPTDRSQPQHF. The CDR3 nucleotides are TGCAGTGCTAGCCCTACTGACAGATCCCAGCCCCAGCATTTT.

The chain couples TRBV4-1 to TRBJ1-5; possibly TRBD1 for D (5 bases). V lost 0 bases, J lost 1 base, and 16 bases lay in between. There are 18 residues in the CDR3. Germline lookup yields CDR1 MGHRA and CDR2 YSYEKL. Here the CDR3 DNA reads TGCGCCAGCAGCCAAGATACGGGGCAGGAGTGGAGCAATCAGCCCCAGCATTTT. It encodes CASSQDTGQEWSNQPQHF.

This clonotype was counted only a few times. CDR3 in DNA: TGTGCCAGCAGCTTGACTCACGGCCTCTCCTACGAGCAGTACTTC. Amino acids: CASSLTHGLSYEQYF. This chain joins TRBV5-5 and TRBJ2-7, with D uncertain. In germline, CDR1 is SGHKS, CDR2 YYEKEE (reference sequence). The CDR3 is 15 amino acids. Trimming took off 1 base at V and 0 bases at J, with 11 bases between the two ends.

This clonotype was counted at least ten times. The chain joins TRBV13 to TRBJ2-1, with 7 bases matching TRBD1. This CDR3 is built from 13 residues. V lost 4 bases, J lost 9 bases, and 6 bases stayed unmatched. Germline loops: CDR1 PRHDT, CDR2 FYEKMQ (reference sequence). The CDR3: CASSSGGVSEQFF. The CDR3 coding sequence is TGTGCCAGCAGCTCAGGGGGAGTGAGTGAGCAGTTCTTC.

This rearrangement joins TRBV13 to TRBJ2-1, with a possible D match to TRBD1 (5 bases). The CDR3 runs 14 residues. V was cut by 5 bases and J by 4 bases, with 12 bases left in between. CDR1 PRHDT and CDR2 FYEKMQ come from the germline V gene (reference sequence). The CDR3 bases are TGTGCCAGCAGCCTCTTTGACAGTTACAATGAGCAGTTCTTC. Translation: CASSLFDSYNEQFF.

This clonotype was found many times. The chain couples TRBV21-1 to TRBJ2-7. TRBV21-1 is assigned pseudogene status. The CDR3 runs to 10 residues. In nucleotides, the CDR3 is TGTGCCAGCAGCAAATACGAGCAGTACTTC. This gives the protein CASSKYEQYF.

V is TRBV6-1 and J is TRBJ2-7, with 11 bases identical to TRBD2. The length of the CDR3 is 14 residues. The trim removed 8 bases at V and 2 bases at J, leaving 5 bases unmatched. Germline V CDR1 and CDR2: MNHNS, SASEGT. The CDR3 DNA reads TGTGCCAGCGAAGGGACTAGCGGACCCTACGAGCAGTACTTC. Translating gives CASEGTSGPYEQYF.

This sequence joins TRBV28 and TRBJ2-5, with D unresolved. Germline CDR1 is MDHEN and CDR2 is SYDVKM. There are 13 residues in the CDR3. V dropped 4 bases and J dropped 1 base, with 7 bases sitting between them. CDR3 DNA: TGTGCCAGCAGTTCCGAAATCCAAGAGACCCAGTACTTC. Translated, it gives CASSSEIQETQYF.

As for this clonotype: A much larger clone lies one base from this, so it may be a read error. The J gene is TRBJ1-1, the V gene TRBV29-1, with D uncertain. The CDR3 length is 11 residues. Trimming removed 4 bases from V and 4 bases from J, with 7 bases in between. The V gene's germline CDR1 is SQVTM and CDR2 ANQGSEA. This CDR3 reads CSVVKATEAFF. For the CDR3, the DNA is TGCAGCGTTGTCAAGGCCACTGAAGCTTTCTTT. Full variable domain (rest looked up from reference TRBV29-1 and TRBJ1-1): SAVISQKPSRDICQRGTSLTIQCQVDSQVTMMFWYRQQPGQSLTLIATANQGSEATYESGFVIDKFPISRPNLTFSTLTVSNMSPEDSSIYLCSVVKATEAFFGQGTRLTVV.